One sample yielded the 9 T cell receptor beta chains listed below, sequenced in a study of shared clonotypes between healthy human individuals. The assay was immunoSEQ multiplex PCR, and TCRdb's table has in-frame clones only and misses some. The sample carries over a million clones, more than 75% recorded once. The sequencing input was memory CD4+ T cells from PBMCs. The subset denotes: CD45RA-negative fraction. These receptors all stem from a man between 18 and 29 years old in good health. Some clones in this sample may be carry-over from other donors' samples.

V and J are TRBV10-1 and TRBJ2-7; 10 bases map to TRBD2. Trimming cost V 0 bases and J 4 bases; bases outside gene matches: 6. Germline V gene lookup returns CDR1 WNHNN and CDR2 SYGVQD (reference sequence). The CDR3 covers 16 residues. The CDR3 here is CASSESWTSGTYEQYF. The CDR3, as DNA: TGCGCCAGCAGTGAGTCGTGGACTAGCGGAACTTACGAGCAGTACTTC.

Only a few counts were recorded for this clone. The chain joins TRBV19 to TRBJ1-4, with D unclear. This CDR3 is built from 18 residues. Trimming stripped 5 bases from V and 0 bases from J, with 19 bases between. Germline-derived CDR1 and CDR2 are LNHDA and SQIVND (reference sequence). This CDR3 reads CASSRRVDVLSTNEKLFF. The DNA for the CDR3 is TGTGCCAGTAGTCGGAGGGTGGACGTGCTTTCAACTAATGAAAAACTGTTTTTT.

This clone was counted at least ten times. The V call is TRBV7-3, the J call TRBJ2-1; 9 bases are a match to TRBD2. J lost 6 bases, V lost 1 base, and 4 bases had no gene match. This CDR3 spans 15 amino acids. From germline, CDR1 is SGHTA and CDR2 FQGTGA. The CDR3, as DNA: TGTGCCAGCAGCTTAAATAGCGGGAGTTTCAATGAGCAGTTCTTC. Translation gives CASSLNSGSFNEQFF.

This sequence joins TRBV7-2 and TRBJ2-7; the D is unclear. Per the germline V gene, CDR1 is SGHTA and CDR2 is FQGNSA. This CDR3 has 13 amino acids. Trimming pared 0 bases from V and 6 bases from J, leaving 9 bases between. CDR3 amino acids: CASSLALGSEQYF. DNA of the CDR3: TGTGCCAGCAGCTTAGCGCTGGGGTCCGAGCAGTACTTC.

This sequence joins TRBV11-2 and TRBJ1-5; D is perhaps TRBD1 (5 bases). Trimming pared 0 bases from V and 9 bases from J, leaving 12 bases between. The CDR3 extends over 14 amino acids. Germline V gene lookup returns CDR1 SGHAT and CDR2 FQNNGV. CDR3 coding DNA: TGTGCCAGCAGCTTAGACGGGGGAGACCGGCCCCAGCATTTT. Its translation is CASSLDGGDRPQHF.

This rearrangement joins TRBV6-5 to TRBJ2-7, with 9 bases matching TRBD1. V was pared by 2 bases and J by 7 bases, with 12 bases of the junction left unmatched. The CDR3 spans 16 residues. CDR1 and CDR2 (germline): MNHEY, SVGAGI. DNA for the CDR3: TGTGCCAGCAGTTACCAACCCACAGGGGGCGCGGATGAGCAGTACTTC. It encodes CASSYQPTGGADEQYF.

The chain employs TRBV28 and TRBJ1-1; 9 bases agree with TRBD1. Looked up from germline, CDR1 is MDHEN and CDR2 is SYDVKM. The CDR3 length is 14 residues. V shed 6 bases and J 10 bases; nucleotides not matched to a gene: 12. The CDR3 coding sequence is TGTGCCAGCAGCCAAGGACAGGGGACCCTAGGAGCTTTCTTT. Translated: CASSQGQGTLGAFF.

This chain uses TRBV20-1 with TRBJ2-3; D is unclear. Per germline, CDR1 DFQATT and CDR2 SNEGSKA (reference sequence). The CDR3 is made up of 11 amino acids. V lost 6 bases and J lost 3, with 7 bases in between. CDR3 sequence (DNA): TGCAGTGCCTATATTACAGATACGCAGTATTTT. It is translated as CSAYITDTQYF.

This clone was seen a few times. The gene calls are TRBV5-1 and TRBJ2-2; weak D call: TRBD2 (6 bases). Deletions cut 1 base from V and 5 bases from J, with 9 bases between. Germline loops: CDR1 SGHRS, CDR2 YFSETQ. CDR3 length equals 14 residues. The DNA of the CDR3 is TGCGCCAGCAGCTTGAGGCGGGAAACCGGGGAGCTGTTTTTT. This codes for CASSLRRETGELFF.